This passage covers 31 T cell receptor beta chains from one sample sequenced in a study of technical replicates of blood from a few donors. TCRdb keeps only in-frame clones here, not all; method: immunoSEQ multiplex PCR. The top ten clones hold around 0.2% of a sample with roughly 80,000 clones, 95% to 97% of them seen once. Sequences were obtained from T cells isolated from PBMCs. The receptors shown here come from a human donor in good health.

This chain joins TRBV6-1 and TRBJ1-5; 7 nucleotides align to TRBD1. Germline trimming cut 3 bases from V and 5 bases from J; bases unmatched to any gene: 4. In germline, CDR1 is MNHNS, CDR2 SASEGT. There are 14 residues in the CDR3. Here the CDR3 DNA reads TGTGCCAGCAGTGATAACAGGGGTTATCAGCCCCAGCATTTT. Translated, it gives CASSDNRGYQPQHF.

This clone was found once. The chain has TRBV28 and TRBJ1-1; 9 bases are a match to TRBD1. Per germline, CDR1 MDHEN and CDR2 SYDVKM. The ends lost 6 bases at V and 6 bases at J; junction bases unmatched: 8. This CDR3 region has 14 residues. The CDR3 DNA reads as TGTGCCAGCAGCCCCGGGACAGGGTACGCTGAAGCTTTCTTT. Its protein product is CASSPGTGYAEAFF.

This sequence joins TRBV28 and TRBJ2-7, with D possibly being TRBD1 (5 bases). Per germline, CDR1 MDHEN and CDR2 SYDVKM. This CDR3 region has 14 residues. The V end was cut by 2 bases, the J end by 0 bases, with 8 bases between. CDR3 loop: CASSLPGASYEQYF. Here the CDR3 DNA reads TGTGCCAGCAGTTTACCTGGGGCCTCCTACGAGCAGTACTTC.

In DNA form, the CDR3 reads TGCGCCAGCAGCCAAGATCCGGAGACCCAGTACTTC. It encodes CASSQDPETQYF. This chain uses TRBV4-1 with TRBJ2-5; D unresolved. Germline-derived CDR1 and CDR2 are MGHRA and YSYEKL. This CDR3 is built from 12 residues. With 0 bases removed from V and 5 bases from J, the gap between germline ends came to 4 bases.

The CDR3 region has the DNA TGTGCCAGCAGCTTGTGGACTAGCGGGAGCCAGACCCAGTACTTC. Residues: CASSLWTSGSQTQYF. This chain uses TRBV5-6 with TRBJ2-5; 13 bases map to TRBD2. CDR3 length: 15 amino acids. Germline V gene sequence: CDR1 SGHDT, CDR2 YYEEEE. Germline trimming cut 1 base from V and 6 bases from J; bases unmatched to any gene: 3.

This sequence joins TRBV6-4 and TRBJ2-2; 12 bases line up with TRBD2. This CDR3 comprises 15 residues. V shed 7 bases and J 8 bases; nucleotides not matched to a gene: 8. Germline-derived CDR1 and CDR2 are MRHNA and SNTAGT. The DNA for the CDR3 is TGTGCCAGCACCACGACTAGCGGGAGTTCAGGGGAGCTGTTTTTT. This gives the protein CASTTTSGSSGELFF.

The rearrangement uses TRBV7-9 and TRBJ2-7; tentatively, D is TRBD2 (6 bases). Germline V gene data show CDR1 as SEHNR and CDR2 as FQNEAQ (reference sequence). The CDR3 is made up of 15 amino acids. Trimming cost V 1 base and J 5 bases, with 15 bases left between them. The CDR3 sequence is CASSLVWGGSNEQYF. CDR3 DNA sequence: TGTGCCAGCAGCTTAGTTTGGGGAGGTAGCAACGAGCAGTACTTC.

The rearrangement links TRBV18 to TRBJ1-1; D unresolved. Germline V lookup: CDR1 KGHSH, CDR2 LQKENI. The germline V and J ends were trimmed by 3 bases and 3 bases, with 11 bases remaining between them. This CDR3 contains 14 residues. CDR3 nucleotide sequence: TGTGCCAGCTCACCGCGACCGGAGGACACTGAAGCTTTCTTT. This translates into CASSPRPEDTEAFF. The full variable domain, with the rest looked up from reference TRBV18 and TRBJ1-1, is NAGVMQNPRHLVRRRGQEARLRCSPMKGHSHVYWYRQLPEEGLKFMVYLQKENIIDESGMPKERFSAEFPKEGPSILRIQQVVRGDSAAYFCASSPRPEDTEAFFGQGTRLTVV.

CDR3 bases: TGTGCCAGCAGCTTGGCCAGGGAAGAGACCCAGTACTTC. Its translation: CASSLAREETQYF. The chain uses TRBV5-4 and TRBJ2-5, with TRBD1 as a possible D gene (5 bases). Per germline, CDR1 SGHNT and CDR2 YYREEE (reference sequence). Trimming shortened V by 0 bases and J by 3 bases, and 6 bases separated the two germline ends. This CDR3 is 13 amino acids long.

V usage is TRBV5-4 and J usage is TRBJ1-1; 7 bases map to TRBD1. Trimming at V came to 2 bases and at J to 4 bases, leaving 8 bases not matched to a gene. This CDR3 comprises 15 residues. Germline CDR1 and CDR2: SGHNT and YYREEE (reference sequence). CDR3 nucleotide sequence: TGTGCCAGCAGCTTAGGTCAGGGGGAACGCACTGAAGCTTTCTTT. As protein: CASSLGQGERTEAFF.

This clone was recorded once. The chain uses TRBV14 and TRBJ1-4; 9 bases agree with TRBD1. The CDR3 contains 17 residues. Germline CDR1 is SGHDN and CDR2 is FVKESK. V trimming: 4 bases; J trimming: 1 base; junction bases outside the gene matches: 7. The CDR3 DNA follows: TGTGCCAGCAGCCCCGGGACAGGGATCCTAACTAATGAAAAACTGTTTTTT. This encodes CASSPGTGILTNEKLFF.

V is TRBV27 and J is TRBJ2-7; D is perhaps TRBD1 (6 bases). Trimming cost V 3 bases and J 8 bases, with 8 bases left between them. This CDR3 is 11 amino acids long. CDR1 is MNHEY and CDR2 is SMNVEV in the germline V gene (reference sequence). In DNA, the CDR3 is TGTGCCAGCAGTTTTTGGGGGCAGCAGTACTTC. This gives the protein CASSFWGQQYF.

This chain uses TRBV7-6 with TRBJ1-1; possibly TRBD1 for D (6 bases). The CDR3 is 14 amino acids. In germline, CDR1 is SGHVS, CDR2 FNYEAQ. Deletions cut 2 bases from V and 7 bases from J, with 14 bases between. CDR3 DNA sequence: TGTGCCAGCAGCTTATTCCGGGGGGCCGATGAAGCTTTCTTT. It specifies CASSLFRGADEAFF.

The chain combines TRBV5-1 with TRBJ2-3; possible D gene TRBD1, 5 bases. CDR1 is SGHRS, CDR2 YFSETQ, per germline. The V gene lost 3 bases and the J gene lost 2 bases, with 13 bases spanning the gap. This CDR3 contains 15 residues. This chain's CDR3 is CASSSQGADTDTQYF. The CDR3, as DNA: TGCGCCAGCAGCTCGCAAGGGGCAGACACAGATACGCAGTATTTT.

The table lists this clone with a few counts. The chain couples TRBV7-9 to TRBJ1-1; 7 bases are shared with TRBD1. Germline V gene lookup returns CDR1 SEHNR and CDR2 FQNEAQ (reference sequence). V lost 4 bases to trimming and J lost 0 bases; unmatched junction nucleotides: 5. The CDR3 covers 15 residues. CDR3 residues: CASSSMTGLNTEAFF. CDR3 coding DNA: TGTGCCAGCAGCTCTATGACAGGGCTGAACACTGAAGCTTTCTTT. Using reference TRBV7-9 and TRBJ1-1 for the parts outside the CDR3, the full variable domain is DTGVSQNPRHKITKRGQNVTFRCDPISEHNRLYWYRQTLGQGPEFLTYFQNEAQLEKSRLLSDRFSAERPKGSFSTLEIQRTEQGDSAMYLCASSSMTGLNTEAFFGQGTRLTVV.

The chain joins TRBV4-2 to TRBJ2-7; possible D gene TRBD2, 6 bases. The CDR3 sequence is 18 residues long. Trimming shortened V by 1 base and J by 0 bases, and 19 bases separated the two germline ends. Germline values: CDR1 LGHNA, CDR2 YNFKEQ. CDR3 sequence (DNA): TGTGCCAGCAGCCAAGGCGGCGGGGTGCGCCTTAGCTCCTACGAGCAGTACTTC. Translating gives CASSQGGGVRLSSYEQYF.

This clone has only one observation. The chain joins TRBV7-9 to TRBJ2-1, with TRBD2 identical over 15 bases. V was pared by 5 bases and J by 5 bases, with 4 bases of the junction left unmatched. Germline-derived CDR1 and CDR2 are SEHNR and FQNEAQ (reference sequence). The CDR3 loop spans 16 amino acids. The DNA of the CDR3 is TGTGCCAGCAGCGGACTAGCGGGAGGGCCGGACAATGAGCAGTTCTTC. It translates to CASSGLAGGPDNEQFF.

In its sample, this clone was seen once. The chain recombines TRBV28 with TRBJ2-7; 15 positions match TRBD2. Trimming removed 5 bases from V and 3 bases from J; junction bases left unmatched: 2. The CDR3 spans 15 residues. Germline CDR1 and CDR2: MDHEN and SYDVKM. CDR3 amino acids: CASSTGLAGGYEQYF. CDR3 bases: TGTGCCAGCAGTACGGGACTAGCGGGAGGCTACGAGCAGTACTTC.

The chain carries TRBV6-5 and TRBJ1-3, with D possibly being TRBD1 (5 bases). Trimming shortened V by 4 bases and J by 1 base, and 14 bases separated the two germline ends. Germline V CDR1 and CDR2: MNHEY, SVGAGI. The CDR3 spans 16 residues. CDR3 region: CASSSGGDFSGNTIYF. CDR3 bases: TGTGCCAGCAGTTCGGGCGGGGACTTTTCTGGAAACACCATATATTTT.

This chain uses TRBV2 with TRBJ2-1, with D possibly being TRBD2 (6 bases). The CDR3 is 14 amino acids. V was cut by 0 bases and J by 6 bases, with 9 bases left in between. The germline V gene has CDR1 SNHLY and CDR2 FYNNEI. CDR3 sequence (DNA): TGTGCCAGCAGTGAAGCTACGGAGGGCAATGAGCAGTTCTTC. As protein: CASSEATEGNEQFF. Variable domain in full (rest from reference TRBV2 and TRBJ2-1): EPEVTQTPSHQVTQMGQEVILRCVPISNHLYFYWYRQILGQKVEFLVSFYNNEISEKSEIFDDQFSVERPDGSNFTLKIRSTKLEDSAMYFCASSEATEGNEQFFGPGTRLTVL.

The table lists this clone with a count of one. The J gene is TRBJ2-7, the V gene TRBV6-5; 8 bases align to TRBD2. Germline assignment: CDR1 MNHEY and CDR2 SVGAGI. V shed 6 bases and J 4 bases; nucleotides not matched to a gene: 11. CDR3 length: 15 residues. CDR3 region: CASSPRGSGEYEQYF. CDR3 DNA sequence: TGTGCCAGCAGCCCCCGGGGTAGCGGGGAGTACGAGCAGTACTTC.

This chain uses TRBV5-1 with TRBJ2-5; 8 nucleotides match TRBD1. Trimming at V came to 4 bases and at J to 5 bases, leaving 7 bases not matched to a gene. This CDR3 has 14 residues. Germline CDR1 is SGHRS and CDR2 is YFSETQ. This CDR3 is CASSPDRAGETQYF. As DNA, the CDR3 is TGCGCCAGCAGCCCGGACAGGGCCGGGGAGACCCAGTACTTC. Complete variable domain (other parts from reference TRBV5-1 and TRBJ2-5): KAGVTQTPRYLIKTRGQQVTLSCSPISGHRSVSWYQQTPGQGLQFLFEYFSETQRNKGNFPGRFSGRQFSNSRSEMNVSTLELGDSALYLCASSPDRAGETQYFGPGTRLLVL.

The DNA for the CDR3 is TGTGCCAGCGTAATGGAGGTAACAGGGCACGGCTACACCTTC. It is translated as CASVMEVTGHGYTF. The chain combines TRBV28 with TRBJ1-2, with D perhaps matching TRBD1 (6 bases). V lost 8 bases and J lost 8, with 21 bases in between. The CDR3 sequence is 14 residues long. Germline V gene data show CDR1 as MDHEN and CDR2 as SYDVKM.

CDR3 sequence: CASSSGTGTPNEKLFF. In DNA, the CDR3 is TGTGCCAGCAGCTCAGGGACCGGGACACCTAATGAAAAACTGTTTTTT. The V and J genes are TRBV7-9 and TRBJ1-4; a possible D gene is TRBD1 (6 bases). There are 16 residues in the CDR3. CDR1 SEHNR and CDR2 FQNEAQ come from the germline V gene (reference sequence). The V gene lost 4 bases and the J gene lost 3 bases, with 15 bases spanning the gap.

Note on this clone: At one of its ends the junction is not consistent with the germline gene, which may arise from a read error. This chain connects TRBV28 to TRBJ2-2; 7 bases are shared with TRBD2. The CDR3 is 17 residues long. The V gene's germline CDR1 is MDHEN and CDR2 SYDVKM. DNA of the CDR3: TGTGCCAGTAGTTTTCCTCTGGGTCTAGCGGACACCGGGGAGCTGTTTTTT. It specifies CASSFPLGLADTGELFF.

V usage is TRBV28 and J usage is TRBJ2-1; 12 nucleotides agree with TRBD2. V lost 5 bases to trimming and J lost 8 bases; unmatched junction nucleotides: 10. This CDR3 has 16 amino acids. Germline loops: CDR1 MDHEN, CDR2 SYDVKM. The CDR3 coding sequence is TGTGCCAGCAGTCCTTCTAGCGGGAGGGCCCCCGATGAGCAGTTCTTC. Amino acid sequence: CASSPSSGRAPDEQFF.

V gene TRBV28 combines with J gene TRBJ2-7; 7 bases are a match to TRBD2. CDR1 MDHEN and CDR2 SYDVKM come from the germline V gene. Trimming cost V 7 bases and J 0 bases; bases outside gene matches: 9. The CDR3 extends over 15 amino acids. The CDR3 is CASTPGLKDSYEQYF. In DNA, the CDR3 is TGTGCCAGCACCCCGGGACTAAAGGACTCCTACGAGCAGTACTTC.

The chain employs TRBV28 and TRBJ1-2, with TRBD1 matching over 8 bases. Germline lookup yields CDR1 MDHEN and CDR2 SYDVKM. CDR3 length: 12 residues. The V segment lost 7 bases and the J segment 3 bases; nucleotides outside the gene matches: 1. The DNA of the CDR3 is TGTGCCAGCAACAGGGGGGACTATGGCTACACCTTC. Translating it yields CASNRGDYGYTF.

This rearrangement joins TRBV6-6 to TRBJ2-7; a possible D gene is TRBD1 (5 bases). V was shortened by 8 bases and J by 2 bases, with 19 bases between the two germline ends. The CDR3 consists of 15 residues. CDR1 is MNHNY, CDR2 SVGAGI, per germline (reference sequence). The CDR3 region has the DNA TGTGCCAGCCGTCCGAGGCCAGGGCCCCCCTACGAGCAGTACTTC. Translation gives CASRPRPGPPYEQYF.

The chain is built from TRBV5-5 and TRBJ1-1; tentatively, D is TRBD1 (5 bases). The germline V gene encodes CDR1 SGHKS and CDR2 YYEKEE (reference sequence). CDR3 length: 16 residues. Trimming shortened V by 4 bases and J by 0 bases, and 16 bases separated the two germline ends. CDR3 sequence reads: CASSLLYRSMNTEAFF. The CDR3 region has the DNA TGTGCCAGCAGCCTGTTGTACAGGTCCATGAACACTGAAGCTTTCTTT.

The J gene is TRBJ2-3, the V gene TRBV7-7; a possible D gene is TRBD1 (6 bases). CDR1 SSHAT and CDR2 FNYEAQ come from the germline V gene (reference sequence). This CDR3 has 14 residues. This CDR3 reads CATQRTAGTDTQYF. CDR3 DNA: TGTGCTACCCAGCGGACAGCGGGCACAGATACGCAGTATTTT.